The rows below give T cell receptor beta chains drawn from one sample of a study of cytomegalovirus exposure and HLA in healthy donors. Sequencing used immunoSEQ multiplex PCR; TCRdb keeps in-frame clones, though not all of them. Here the sample table reports 96,000 or so clones. Sequencing was done on a sample of PBMCs. The receptors shown here come from a girl aged 10-17 years in good health and CMV-seropositive. Both conserved end residues are part of each CDR3. The D gene is left open where the match is weak.

d_call | j_call | v_call | cdr3_nt | cdr3_aa
NA | TRBJ1-1 | TRBV2 | TGTGCCAGCAGTGCGTTAGGTGCGGGGGAAGCTTTCTTT | CASSALGAGEAFF
TRBD2 | TRBJ2-1 | TRBV4-2 | TGTGCCAGCAGCCCGCCTAGCGGGGGTTACAATGAGCAGTTCTTC | CASSPPSGGYNEQFF
NA | TRBJ1-5 | TRBV6-1 | TGTGCCAGCAGTGATTCCCCGGGAGATCAGCCCCAGCATTTT | CASSDSPGDQPQHF
NA | TRBJ1-6 | TRBV15 | TGTGCCACCAGCAGAGATTTGAGCGATTCACCCCTCCACTTT | CATSRDLSDSPLHF
TRBD1 | TRBJ1-1 | TRBV9 | TGTGCCAGCAGCGTACTAACAGGGGGCTCTGAAGCTTTCTTT | CASSVLTGGSEAFF
NA | TRBJ2-3 | TRBV7-2 | TGTGCCAGCAGCTTCCGAATCCTAGCAGGAGATACGCAGTATTTT | CASSFRILAGDTQYF
NA | TRBJ1-3 | TRBV7-6 | TGTGCCAGCAGCTTATTAGAGGGACTGGTGTCTGGAAACACCATATATTTT | CASSLLEGLVSGNTIYF
NA | TRBJ1-1 | TRBV20-1 | TGCAGTGCTAGCCAGGACAGTGAAGATTTCTTT | CSASQDSEDFF
NA | TRBJ1-6 | TRBV6-5 | TGTGCCAGCAGTTTGGACAGCACCTATAATTCACCCCTCCACTTT | CASSLDSTYNSPLHF
TRBD1 | TRBJ2-3 | TRBV7-2 | TGTGCCAGCAGCCTGGACAGGGGCACAGATACGCAGTATTTT | CASSLDRGTDTQYF